This T cell receptor beta chain was retrieved from a study of blood T cells in healthy people across ages. Regarding the study as a whole: The diversity estimates, figures obtained from one million T cells, were considered underestimates. As age increased, TCR beta diversity per million T cells fell in a roughly linear fashion.

The donors, all healthy, were Caucasians living in Russia, aged about 6 to 95. In regard to this clonotype: Its matching antigen is unknown.

Together with a sample-barcoded 5' primer, a J-beta primer mix was included in a second PCR lasting roughly 7 to 11 cycles. Each of the cDNA molecules was tagged by a template-switch adaptor with 12 random nucleotides. Using its own MiXCR run on the 5' RACE reads, TCRdb lists one record per CDR3 protein. The top ten hold roughly 18% of the sample, which has some 800,000 distinct CDR3 sequences, under 45% seen once. The V gene's germline CDR1 is SGHTA and CDR2 FQGNSA. This CDR3 region has 15 residues. V lost 7 bases, J lost 2 bases, and 8 bases stayed unmatched. The V call is TRBV7-2, the J call TRBJ2-1; 7 bases match TRBD2. The specimen sequenced was blood. The clonotype originates from a man aged 55 to 70 in good health. The DNA for the CDR3 is TGTGCCAGCATGTCGGTAGCGGGTCCCTACAATGAGCAGTTCTTC. Its translation: CASMSVAGPYNEQFF.